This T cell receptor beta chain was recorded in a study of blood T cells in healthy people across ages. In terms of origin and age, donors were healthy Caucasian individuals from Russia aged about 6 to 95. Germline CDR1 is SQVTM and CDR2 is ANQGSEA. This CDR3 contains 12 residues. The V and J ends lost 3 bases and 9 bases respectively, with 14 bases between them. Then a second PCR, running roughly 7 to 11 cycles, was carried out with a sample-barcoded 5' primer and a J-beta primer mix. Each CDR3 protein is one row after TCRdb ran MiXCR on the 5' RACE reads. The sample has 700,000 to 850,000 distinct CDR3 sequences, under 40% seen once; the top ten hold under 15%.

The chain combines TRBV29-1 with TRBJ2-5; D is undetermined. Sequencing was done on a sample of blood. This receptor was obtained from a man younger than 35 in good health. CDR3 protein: CSVDLSDQAQYF. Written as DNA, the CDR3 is TGCAGCGTTGATTTATCCGACCAGGCCCAGTACTTC.